The present TCR beta chain was sequenced within a study of T-cell reconstitution after alpha-beta-depleted transplantation in children. Study-wide findings and caveats: It was reported that alpha-beta T cells came from several hundred expanded graft clones (about two months after transplant). When one year had passed after transplant, most T-cell counts and diversity came from newly produced T cells. From surviving recipient T cells and thymic progenitors came the high day-60 TCRbeta diversity observed in some patients.

The authors prepared the TCRbeta library with unique molecular identifiers. TCRdb re-analysed the PCR reads in MiXCR, keeping a single row per CDR3 protein. The sample consists of 540,000 or so distinct CDR3 sequences, 23% of them appearing once. This clonotype has at least ten counts. Its target is not known. The TCR was taken from a boy in the first two years of life who had a stem cell transplant for acute myeloid leukemia, so the T cells may come from the graft donor. The source material was PBMCs, mostly from graft donor cells, sampled 360 days after TCRalphabeta/CD19-depleted stem cell transplant.

The CDR3 spells CASSYERGGYNEQFF. CDR3 DNA sequence: TGTGCCAGCAGTTACGAGCGGGGGGGTTACAATGAGCAGTTCTTC. The gene calls are TRBV6-5 and TRBJ2-1, with TRBD2 identical over 10 bases. Germline V gene data show CDR1 as MNHEY and CDR2 as SVGAGI. This CDR3 spans 15 amino acids. Trimming at V came to 2 bases and at J to 4 bases, leaving 2 bases not matched to a gene.